Listed below are T cell receptor beta chains from one sample, sequenced in a study of cytotoxic CD8 clonotypes in ibrutinib-treated CLL. Sequencing was performed with immunoSEQ multiplex PCR; in TCRdb, only in-frame clones are kept and a portion is missing. The sample has about 160,000 clones, 81% seen once. The source material was PBMCs, sampled after 12 months of ibrutinib treatment. These receptors were collected from a human donor with chronic lymphocytic leukemia. CDR3s include the opening cysteine and the closing phenylalanine or tryptophan. D genes are given only for firm matches. Only some rows state a clone size, as once, few, many or a class for expanded clones.

TRBV30,NA,NA,TRBJ1-6,CAWSVMTVNSPLHF,TGTGCCTGGAGTGTAATGACGGTTAATTCACCCCTCCACTTT
TRBV30,NA,NA,TRBJ2-6,CAWSTQWGSGANVLTF,TGTGCCTGGAGTACCCAATGGGGCTCTGGGGCCAACGTCCTGACTTTC
TRBV28,NA,TRBD1,TRBJ1-3,CASSFPDRAGNTIYF,TGTGCCAGCAGTTTTCCGGACAGGGCAGGAAACACCATATATTTT
TRBV13,NA,TRBD2,TRBJ2-5,CASSRWDAGLAGEGETQYF,TGTGCCAGCAGCCGATGGGATGCAGGGCTAGCGGGAGAGGGAGAGACCCAGTACTTC
TRBV30,NA,TRBD2,TRBJ2-7,CAIWDYGYEQYF,TGTGCCATTTGGGACTACGGCTACGAGCAGTACTTC
TRBV10-3,NA,NA,TRBJ2-1,CALGGAGEASLEQFF,TGTGCGCTGGGGGGGGCGGGAGAAGCCTCCCTTGAGCAGTTCTTC
TRBV28,NA,TRBD1,TRBJ1-5,CASSPGLRGANQPQHF,TGTGCCAGCAGCCCGGGGCTCAGGGGGGCGAATCAGCCCCAGCATTTT
TRBV6-1,few,NA,TRBJ2-7,CASSESNRALSYEQYF,TGTGCCAGCAGTGAATCCAACAGGGCCCTATCCTACGAGCAGTACTTC
TRBV5-1,medium-sized,NA,TRBJ2-1,CASSGGGEQFF,TGCGCCAGCAGTGGGGGTGGGGAGCAGTTCTTC
TRBV10-3,NA,NA,TRBJ2-2,CAIRGSSRQMANTGELFF,TGTGCCATCAGGGGGTCGAGTCGGCAGATGGCGAACACCGGGGAGCTGTTTTTT
TRBV7-9,NA,NA,TRBJ2-1,CASSFGSRPYNEQFF,TGTGCCAGCAGCTTTGGGAGCAGGCCTTACAATGAGCAGTTCTTC
TRBV5-1,NA,NA,TRBJ2-3,CASSLTNRPLDTQYF,TGCGCCAGCAGCTTGACTAACAGGCCGCTAGATACGCAGTATTTT
TRBV7-2,few,NA,TRBJ2-5,CASSLRPKETQYF,TGTGCCAGCAGTCTGAGGCCTAAAGAGACCCAGTACTTC
TRBV29-1,NA,NA,TRBJ2-1,CSALGSYYNEQFF,TGCAGCGCTTTGGGTAGCTATTACAATGAGCAGTTCTTC
TRBV7-2,NA,NA,TRBJ1-5,CASSSRADQPQHF,TGTGCCAGCAGCTCGCGGGCAGATCAGCCCCAGCATTTT
TRBV28,NA,NA,TRBJ1-1,CASRRNTGRMNTEAFF,TGTGCCAGCAGACGCAATACAGGCAGGATGAACACTGAAGCTTTCTTT
TRBV29-1,NA,TRBD1,TRBJ1-1,CSVETGGSEAFF,TGCAGCGTTGAAACAGGGGGGTCTGAAGCTTTCTTT
TRBV5-1,NA,NA,TRBJ2-7,CASNFQGDSRQQYF,TGCGCCAGCAACTTCCAGGGGGACTCCCGACAGCAGTACTTC
TRBV5-6,NA,TRBD2,TRBJ2-5,CASTGTSAGGRQETQYF,TGTGCCAGCACCGGGACTTCTGCGGGGGGGAGACAAGAGACCCAGTACTTC
TRBV18,NA,TRBD1,TRBJ1-2,CASSPAGTGNYGYTF,TGTGCCAGCTCACCGGCCGGGACAGGGAACTATGGCTACACCTTC
TRBV5-1,NA,NA,TRBJ1-2,CASSLDTVGPRDGYTF,TGCGCCAGCAGCTTGGATACAGTGGGGCCGAGAGATGGCTACACCTTC
TRBV5-6,NA,NA,TRBJ1-2,CASSLGRESGLSF,TGTGCCAGCAGCTTGGGGCGGGAGAGCGGGCTATCCTTC
TRBV21-1,once,NA,TRBJ2-1,CASSKTSSLIADNEQFF,TGTGCCAGCAGCAAAACCTCCTCTCTAATAGCAGACAATGAGCAGTTCTTC
TRBV19,NA,TRBD2,TRBJ2-1,CASIGAGGWNEQFF,TGTGCCAGTATTGGAGCGGGAGGATGGAATGAGCAGTTCTTC
TRBV7-2,NA,TRBD2,TRBJ2-3,CASSTPRAGGSTDTQYF,TGTGCCAGCAGTACCCCCAGAGCGGGGGGCAGCACAGATACGCAGTATTTT
TRBV2,NA,TRBD1,TRBJ1-1,CASRPHGQGFLAFF,TGTGCCAGCAGACCCCACGGACAGGGTTTTCTAGCTTTCTTT
TRBV28,NA,TRBD1,TRBJ1-1,CASTTVKTGFMNTEAFF,TGTGCCAGCACCACAGTAAAGACAGGGTTCATGAACACTGAAGCTTTCTTT
TRBV7-2,NA,NA,TRBJ1-1,CASSLAGLNTEAFF,TGTGCCAGCAGCTTAGCTGGTTTGAACACTGAAGCTTTCTTT
TRBV28,NA,NA,TRBJ1-1,CASTFRGGSTRTEAFF,TGTGCCAGCACCTTCCGGGGGGGGTCAACAAGAACTGAAGCTTTCTTT
TRBV28,NA,NA,TRBJ2-4,CASSPGRGRVNIQYF,TGTGCCAGCAGCCCTGGGCGGGGCAGGGTAAACATTCAGTACTTC
TRBV2,few,NA,TRBJ1-2,CASSLEGVYGYTF,TGTGCCAGCAGTCTGGAAGGGGTCTATGGCTACACCTTC
TRBV6-4,NA,NA,TRBJ2-5,CASSRFSQETQYF,TGTGCCAGCAGTAGGTTCTCCCAAGAGACCCAGTACTTC
TRBV2,NA,TRBD1,TRBJ1-3,CASRGTGTGRSGNTIYF,TGTGCCAGCAGGGGTACCGGGACAGGCAGATCTGGAAACACCATATATTTT
TRBV7-2,NA,NA,TRBJ2-2,CASSFLTGELFF,TGTGCCAGCAGCTTCCTCACCGGGGAGCTGTTTTTT
TRBV25-1,once,TRBD2,TRBJ2-1,CASSALKAGGFGEQFF,TGTGCCAGCAGTGCCCTCAAAGCGGGGGGGTTCGGGGAGCAGTTCTTC
TRBV19,NA,TRBD1,TRBJ1-1,CASSANTGGSAEAFF,TGTGCCAGTAGTGCCAATACAGGGGGCAGCGCTGAAGCTTTCTTT
TRBV5-1,few,TRBD1,TRBJ2-2,CASSLGRNRGYTGELFF,TGCGCCAGCAGTCTTGGTCGAAACAGGGGGTACACCGGGGAGCTGTTTTTT
TRBV7-3,NA,NA,TRBJ2-5,CASSLSQGAQYF,TGTGCCAGCAGCTTATCACAGGGCGCCCAGTACTTC
TRBV19,NA,NA,TRBJ2-1,CASTPWVTGTRRGLYNEQFF,TGTGCCAGTACCCCCTGGGTGACCGGGACTCGGAGGGGACTGTACAATGAGCAGTTCTTC
TRBV5-1,NA,TRBD1,TRBJ2-7,CASSSGQGAYEQYF,TGCGCCAGCAGCTCGGGACAGGGGGCCTACGAGCAGTACTTC
TRBV6-6,NA,TRBD2,TRBJ2-7,CASTLAGGYEQYF,TGTGCCAGCACACTAGCGGGAGGGTACGAGCAGTACTTC
TRBV28,NA,NA,TRBJ1-5,CASSPPRRDIHFYSNQPQHF,TGTGCCAGCAGTCCCCCGCGGAGGGACATTCACTTTTATAGCAATCAGCCCCAGCATTTT
TRBV9,NA,NA,TRBJ2-1,CASGEYNEQFF,TGTGCCAGTGGGGAGTACAATGAGCAGTTCTTC
TRBV4-3,NA,TRBD2,TRBJ2-7,CASSHLLAGRVYEQYF,TGCGCCAGCAGCCACTTACTAGCGGGTCGCGTCTACGAGCAGTACTTC
TRBV4-2,NA,NA,TRBJ1-2,CASNQLGRGNGYTF,TGTGCCAGCAACCAATTAGGCAGGGGAAATGGCTACACCTTC